This record concerns one TCR beta chain sequence. Participants spanned ages about 18 to 100 years and resided in some 22 US areas. This entry comes from a study of blood T cell repertoires in COVID-19. Background on the study: The study drew acute and convalescent COVID-19 samples from the United States, Italy and Spain.

Germline assignment: CDR1 SGHRS and CDR2 YFSETQ. With V trimmed by 7 bases and J by 3 bases, 6 bases remained unmatched. The CDR3 is 13 residues long. As processed by the authors: How many nucleated cells were present was estimated from reference gene primer amplification. The repertoire was sequenced with immunoSEQ multiplex PCR; TCRdb's copy has only in-frame clones and lacks some. V, J and clone size reflect that table, while D and trimming were determined from the DNA. The sample carries some 270,000 clones, approximately 83% recorded once. This TCR was sampled from a woman aged 25-40 years who had recovered from COVID-19. V usage is TRBV5-1 and J usage is TRBJ1-1, with 7 nucleotides matching TRBD1. Sample: PBMCs or T cells enriched from blood (not recorded which). The CDR3 loop is CASGDRAHTEAFF. The CDR3, as DNA: TGCGCCAGCGGCGACAGGGCTCACACTGAAGCTTTCTTT.